Listed here are 13 T cell receptor beta chains from one sample, sequenced in a study of T cells in Graves' hyperthyroidism and ophthalmopathy. Amplified regions were TCR beta CDR3 sequences from RNA transcripts. The TCR CDR3 first-round RT-PCR relied on the HTBI primer set. MiXCR, applied by TCRdb to the multiplex PCR reads, yields one record per CDR3 protein. The sample carries 660,000 or so distinct CDR3 sequences, around 20% recorded once. Sequencing was performed on blood. Receptors were obtained from a man in his thirties or forties with Graves' ophthalmopathy.

This clonotype appeared a few times. V gene TRBV20-1 combines with J gene TRBJ2-1; 8 positions match TRBD2. CDR1 is DFQATT, CDR2 SNEGSKA, per germline (reference sequence). Germline trimming cut 3 bases from V and 0 bases from J; bases unmatched to any gene: 19. The CDR3 runs 20 residues. CDR3 loop: CSARGMTSEGDLSSYNEQFF. CDR3 coding DNA: TGCAGTGCTAGGGGGATGACTAGCGAGGGGGACCTTAGCTCCTACAATGAGCAGTTCTTC.

This clonotype was counted at least ten times. The CDR3 bases are TGTGCCAGCACCCACGGACTGGCCTCCTACAATGAGCAGTTCTTC. It yields the protein CASTHGLASYNEQFF. V gene TRBV28 combines with J gene TRBJ2-1, with a possible D match to TRBD2 (5 bases). The CDR3 is made up of 15 amino acids. The V and J ends lost 7 bases and 0 bases respectively, with 13 bases between them. Looked up from germline, CDR1 is MDHEN and CDR2 is SYDVKM. Complete variable domain (other parts from reference TRBV28 and TRBJ2-1): DVKVTQSSRYLVKRTGEKVFLECVQDMDHENMFWYRQDPGLGLRLIYFSYDVKMKEKGDIPEGYSVSREKKERFSLILESASTNQTSMYLCASTHGLASYNEQFFGPGTRLTVL.

The sample holds many counts of this clonotype. The chain couples TRBV12-5 to TRBJ1-1; the D is unclear. The CDR3 runs 13 residues. V was trimmed by 2 bases and J by 3 bases, leaving 7 bases between them. Germline V gene data show CDR1 as LGHNT and CDR2 as FRNRAP. The CDR3 spells CASGLNGDTEAFF. As DNA, the CDR3 is TGTGCTAGTGGTTTGAATGGGGACACTGAAGCTTTCTTT.

This clonotype was observed a single time. A much bigger clone sits one base away, suggesting this may be a read error. The chain is built from TRBV7-8 and TRBJ2-5; D unclear. CDR1 and CDR2 (germline): SGHVS, FQNEAQ. CDR3 length equals 13 residues. CDR3 residues: CASSHRIGETQCF. Written as DNA, the CDR3 is TGTGCCAGCAGCCACCGGATTGGAGAGACCCAGTGCTTC. The variable domain in full, with the rest retrieved from reference TRBV7-8 and TRBJ2-5, is GAGVSQSPRYKVAKRGQDVALRCDPISGHVSLFWYQQALGQGPEFLTYFQNEAQLDKSGLPSDRFFAERPEGSVSTLKIQRTQQEDSAVYLCASSHRIGETQCFGPGTRLLVL.

This clonotype was observed many times. The chain is built from TRBV28 and TRBJ2-1; D unclear. Between the trimmed V and J ends, which lost 2 bases and 3 bases, there was a span of 11 bases. The CDR3 has 15 residues. The germline gives CDR1 MDHEN, CDR2 SYDVKM. The chain's CDR3 is CASSLGIGDYNEQFF. In DNA form, the CDR3 reads TGTGCCAGCAGTTTAGGCATTGGGGACTACAATGAGCAGTTCTTC.

This clonotype has a handful of counts. The chain joins TRBV5-1 to TRBJ1-2; 11 bases fit TRBD1. The V gene end was trimmed by 4 bases and the J gene end by 3 bases; junction bases not matched to a gene: 5. From germline, CDR1 is SGHRS and CDR2 YFSETQ. The CDR3 spans 15 residues. The CDR3 coding sequence is TGCGCCAGCAGCACGTGGACAGGGGGCGACTATGGCTACACCTTC. It codes for CASSTWTGGDYGYTF.

The rearrangement joins TRBV19 to TRBJ1-1; D call uncertain. Trimming removed 3 bases at V and 3 bases at J, with 5 bases between. Germline CDR1 and CDR2: LNHDA and SQIVND (reference sequence). This CDR3 is built from 12 residues. Written as DNA, the CDR3 is TGTGCCAGTAGTATTCCCTACACTGAAGCTTTCTTT. This sequence encodes CASSIPYTEAFF.

This clonotype was seen more than once but under ten times. The chain employs TRBV7-3 and TRBJ2-1; 9 bases align to TRBD2. CDR1 SGHTA and CDR2 FQGTGA come from the germline V gene. CDR3 size: 15 residues. With 2 bases clipped from V and 4 bases from J, the junction kept 3 bases outside the gene matches. CDR3 coding DNA: TGTGCCAGCAGCTTATTTGCGGGAGGGTACAATGAGCAGTTCTTC. Protein product: CASSLFAGGYNEQFF.

This clonotype was picked up a small number of times. The chain uses TRBV6-2 or TRBV6-3 and TRBJ2-7; 7 positions match TRBD2. V trimming: 5 bases; J trimming: 3 bases; junction bases outside the gene matches: 13. This CDR3 spans 16 amino acids. Germline CDR1 and CDR2: MNHEY and SVGEGT. This CDR3 is CASSLSHLAEYYEQYF. DNA for the CDR3: TGTGCCAGCAGTCTCTCTCATCTAGCGGAGTACTACGAGCAGTACTTC.

This chain links TRBV14 with TRBJ1-2; TRBD1 matches at 7 bases. The CDR3 is made up of 15 amino acids. Germline CDR1 reads SGHDN; CDR2 reads FVKESK. V lost 1 base to trimming and J lost 6 bases; unmatched junction nucleotides: 8. The DNA of the CDR3 is TGTGCCAGCAGCCAAGCGTTACAGGGGTTTAATGGCTACACCTTC. Translated: CASSQALQGFNGYTF.

This clonotype was seen only a few times. The genes are TRBV6-2 or TRBV6-3 and TRBJ2-7; TRBD2 aligns across 12 bases. The CDR3 sequence is 15 residues long. V lost 5 bases to trimming and J lost 10 bases; unmatched junction nucleotides: 12. The germline V gene has CDR1 MNHEY and CDR2 SVGEGT. CDR3 loop: CASSPPLAGGPEQYF. Written as DNA, the CDR3 is TGTGCCAGCAGTCCCCCTCTAGCGGGAGGGCCGGAACAGTACTTC.

The CDR3 coding sequence is TGTGCCAGCAGTCCAAGCCCGGGACAGGGATCCCACGAGCAGTACTTC. Residues: CASSPSPGQGSHEQYF. The J gene is TRBJ2-7, the V gene TRBV28; TRBD1 matches at 9 bases. The CDR3 is 16 residues long. Germline V gene lookup returns CDR1 MDHEN and CDR2 SYDVKM. V gave up 5 bases and J gave up 5 bases; unmatched junction bases: 13.

There are many counts of this clonotype. CDR3 region: CASRFRDRNYGYTF. In DNA form, the CDR3 reads TGTGCCAGCAGGTTTCGGGACAGAAACTATGGCTACACCTTC. This chain connects TRBV28 to TRBJ1-2; 7 nucleotides agree with TRBD1. The V gene end was trimmed by 6 bases and the J gene end by 2 bases; junction bases not matched to a gene: 6. The CDR3 extends over 14 amino acids. Germline CDR1 is MDHEN and CDR2 is SYDVKM.